This entry is about one T cell receptor beta chain. What it recognizes is unknown. This sample was taken from a study of post-analysis software for immune sequencing data. Study-level information: Progressive-relapsing, secondary progressive and relapsing-remitting multiple sclerosis were among the disease courses included. General study points: Controls' normalized Chao1 diversity significantly exceeded that of multiple sclerosis patients. By F measure, strong co-clustering occurred among samples prepared in the same batch. A few TRBV segments (TRBV5-6, TRBV5-1 and TRBV20-1 among them) occurred more frequently in patients than in controls.

Unmatched junction bases numbered 4, after V lost 0 bases and J lost 3 bases. The CDR3 length is 16 residues. CDR1 MNHNY and CDR2 SVGAGI come from the germline V gene (reference sequence). The authors incorporated unique molecular identifiers into the TCR beta cDNA libraries. Roughly 500,000 cDNA molecules were recovered from an input of about 1 to 10 million T cells. A single record per CDR3 protein comes from TCRdb applying MiXCR to the PCR reads. The sample shows about 460,000 distinct CDR3 sequences, approximately 46% of them seen only once. The clonotype comes from a girl aged 10 to 17 with multiple sclerosis. Specimen: blood. V usage is TRBV6-6 and J usage is TRBJ2-1; 8 bases fit TRBD2. CDR3 coding DNA: TGTGCCAGCAGTTACTCTGTCGGGACTAGCTACAATGAGCAGTTCTTC. Its translation is CASSYSVGTSYNEQFF.